Below, 11 T cell receptor beta chains from the same sample are listed, as sequenced in a study of blood T cell repertoires in COVID-19. TCRdb keeps only in-frame clones here, not all; method: immunoSEQ multiplex PCR. The sample yields fewer than 400,000 clones, 90% seen once. Source material: PBMCs or T cells enriched from blood (not recorded which). The receptors derive from a woman aged 25 to 39 who had been exposed to COVID-19.

The CDR3 DNA reads TGTGCCAGCAGTGAGCCCTCGGAGACTGAAGCTTTCTTT. This translates into CASSEPSETEAFF. The chain joins TRBV2 to TRBJ1-1; D remains ambiguous. The CDR3 totals 13 residues. With 3 bases removed from V and 5 bases from J, the gap between germline ends came to 10 bases. Germline V CDR1 and CDR2: SNHLY, FYNNEI.

This clone has only a few counts. The V gene is TRBV7-9, the J gene TRBJ2-2; the D gene is possibly TRBD1 (5 bases). The germline V gene encodes CDR1 SEHNR and CDR2 FQNEAQ (reference sequence). The germline V and J ends were trimmed by 2 bases and 3 bases, with 10 bases remaining between them. This CDR3 is 15 amino acids long. The CDR3 is CASSLSGRDTGELFF. In DNA, the CDR3 is TGTGCCAGCAGCTTATCCGGCAGGGACACCGGGGAGCTGTTTTTT.

V gene TRBV4-1 combines with J gene TRBJ2-7, with a tentative D call TRBD2 (6 bases). V dropped 6 bases and J dropped 4 bases, with 19 bases sitting between them. Germline lookup yields CDR1 MGHRA and CDR2 YSYEKL. The CDR3 is 15 residues long. The CDR3 bases are TGCGCCAGCAGGCCTAGCGTGTTGGGCGTTTACGAGCAGTACTTC. This translates into CASRPSVLGVYEQYF.

The CDR3 nucleotides read TGTGCCAGCCAGGTGTGGGGGGGCGGCTACACCTTC. Translation: CASQVWGGGYTF. The chain employs TRBV12-3 or TRBV12-4 and TRBJ1-2, with D possibly matching TRBD1 (6 bases). V gave up 8 bases and J gave up 8 bases, with 15 bases separating them. The CDR3 contains 12 residues.

V gene TRBV6-1 combines with J gene TRBJ1-2; tentative D call: TRBD1 (5 bases). Deletions cut 3 bases from V and 4 bases from J, with 15 bases between. In germline, CDR1 is MNHNS, CDR2 SASEGT. CDR3 length: 15 amino acids. This CDR3 is CASSDAGGIVYGYTF. In DNA, the CDR3 is TGTGCCAGCAGTGATGCCGGGGGGATAGTCTATGGCTACACCTTC.

The chain combines TRBV4-3 with TRBJ1-1; TRBD1 matches at 7 bases. CDR3 length: 14 residues. J was trimmed by 11 bases and V by 4 bases; bases with no gene match: 13. The germline CDR1 and CDR2 sequences are LGHNA and YSLEER. This CDR3 reads CASSPGGRGRRAFF. CDR3 in DNA: TGCGCCAGCAGCCCTGGCGGGAGGGGGCGTCGCGCTTTCTTT.

The chain couples TRBV5-1 to TRBJ2-6; TRBD2 might be the D (5 bases). Trimming cost V 4 bases and J 0 bases, with 8 bases left between them. The V gene's germline CDR1 is SGHRS and CDR2 YFSETQ. The CDR3 is 15 residues long. The CDR3 coding sequence is TGCGCCAGCAGCATGGGAGTCTCTGGGGCCAACGTCCTGACTTTC. This sequence encodes CASSMGVSGANVLTF.

V and J are TRBV2 and TRBJ2-4, with D unclear. This CDR3 contains 13 residues. The V end lost 8 bases, the J end lost 0 bases, and 8 bases lay between the germline ends. Per germline, CDR1 SNHLY and CDR2 FYNNEI. This CDR3 is CASWRGAKNIQYF. In DNA form, the CDR3 reads TGTGCCAGCTGGAGAGGAGCCAAAAACATTCAGTACTTC.

The chain is built from TRBV9 and TRBJ2-7, with TRBD1 matching 7 bases. In germline, CDR1 is SGDLS, CDR2 YYNGEE. The CDR3 contains 14 residues. V was pared by 1 base and J by 3 bases, with 4 bases of the junction left unmatched. The CDR3 protein is CASSVTGTDYEQYF. CDR3 nucleotides: TGTGCCAGCAGCGTAACCGGGACAGACTACGAGCAGTACTTC.

V gene TRBV5-6 combines with J gene TRBJ1-2; D is unclear. This CDR3 has 15 amino acids. V lost 0 bases to trimming and J lost 3 bases, with 12 bases between them. The germline gives CDR1 SGHDT, CDR2 YYEEEE. In DNA form, the CDR3 reads TGTGCCAGCAGCTTGGGGTCCACAGTTTACTATGGCTACACCTTC. It is translated as CASSLGSTVYYGYTF.

The chain employs TRBV5-6 and TRBJ1-1; TRBD1 might be the D (6 bases). Germline V gene sequence: CDR1 SGHDT, CDR2 YYEEEE. CDR3 size: 16 residues. V lost 4 bases and J 3 bases, leaving 19 bases between the germline ends. This chain's CDR3 is CASSTLQGRTYTEAFF. For the CDR3, the DNA is TGTGCCAGCAGCACCCTACAGGGACGTACTTACACTGAAGCTTTCTTT.